The entry below describes one TCR beta chain. Its antigen is unknown. V was pared by 3 bases and J by 3 bases, with 7 bases between. The CDR3 covers 13 residues. The germline V gene has CDR1 SGHDN and CDR2 FVKESK. This was the immunoSEQ v3 assay. The data were produced by immunoSEQ multiplex PCR, yet TCRdb's version contains in-frame clones alone and is incomplete. The data show tens of thousands of clones, around 69% seen once. Indicated time point: pre-treatment sample, taken before nivolumab and TIL therapy. This sample was taken from a study of TIL therapy for anti-PD-1-resistant metastatic lung cancer. About the research overall: Tumors had a median PD-L1 proportion score of around 6%. Most patients had lung adenocarcinoma; a handful of tumors were EGFR-mutant, two ALK-rearranged; half smoked currently or formerly.

Study-wide results and limits: Infused TIL clonotypes partially replaced the baseline blood repertoire, then decayed over months. Patients were highly selected, enriched for treatment-naive, never-smoker and oncogene-addicted cases.

This chain links TRBV14 with TRBJ2-3; no firm D call. This TCR came from a person aged 30 to 80 with non-small cell lung cancer. The source was blood, collected at baseline. The CDR3 coding sequence is TGTGCCAGCAGCCAGTGGCAAACAGATACGCAGTATTTT. Its protein product is CASSQWQTDTQYF.